Sequencing of this TCR beta chain was carried out in a study of T cell repertoires and HLA-DP antigens. Study as a whole: CD4+ T cells were cocultured with HeLa cells expressing HLA-DP.

This clone was counted at least ten times. The target antigen is unknown. Untouched CD4+ T cells were isolated by negative selection, averaging about 98% purity. The study's findings and limits: No separate analysis of naive versus memory CD4+ cells was done.

The CDR3 has 13 residues. V lost 4 bases and J 1 base, leaving 5 bases between the germline ends. The germline CDR1 and CDR2 sequences are LNHDA and SQIVND (reference sequence). The protocol was immunoSEQ multiplex PCR, while the TCRdb copy is restricted to in-frame clones and leaves out a portion. The sample yields approximately 89,000 clones, about 89% seen once. The receptor was isolated from a man in his fifties or sixties in good health and CMV-seronegative. The chain is built from TRBV19 and TRBJ2-4; D uncertain. Source material: CD4+ T cells from PBMCs. DNA for the CDR3: TGTGCCAGTAGTAATCTCGCCAAAAACATTCAGTACTTC. It codes for CASSNLAKNIQYF.